This record looks at one T cell receptor beta chain sequence and its context. Assay used: immunoSEQ multiplex PCR; TCRdb lists only in-frame clones, some missing. The repertoire holds some 260,000 clones, roughly 84% seen once, with approximately 3.1% in the top ten. This record belongs to a study of blood T cell repertoires in COVID-19. Study information: The samples span acute and convalescent COVID-19 from the United States, Italy and Spain.

CDR3 length: 19 amino acids. Germline V gives CDR1 ENHRY, CDR2 SYGVKD. Trimming removed 0 bases from V and 1 base from J, with 21 bases in between. The chain has TRBV10-3 and TRBJ2-5; the D gene is possibly TRBD2 (6 bases). The sample consisted of peripheral blood. The sequence was obtained from a woman aged 18-29 years with acute or convalescent COVID-19. DNA of the CDR3: TGTGCCATCAGTGAGTCGGGGGGTACCGGAGTTAGACCCCAAGAGACCCAGTACTTC. This codes for CAISESGGTGVRPQETQYF.